The clone carrying this T cell receptor (beta chain) was counted between two and nine times. The source of the sample is a study of blood T cell repertoires in COVID-19. Study at large: Material from acute and convalescent COVID-19 was sourced from the United States, Italy and Spain. PBMCs, B-cell-depleted T cells, or T cells were the source of the cDNA or gDNA that made up the material.

Per the original methods: Amplification of reference gene primers was used by the study to estimate nucleated cell counts. The data were produced by immunoSEQ multiplex PCR, yet TCRdb's version contains in-frame clones alone and is incomplete. Clone size and the V and J calls come from that table; the DNA yielded D and trimming. The sample has about 280,000 clones; 85% are singletons. The specimen was peripheral blood. The sequence derives from a human donor in a cohort sampled during active COVID-19.

The CDR3 region is CASSKRSTGELFF. Written as DNA, the CDR3 is TGTGCCAGCAGTAAGAGAAGCACCGGGGAGCTGTTTTTT. The chain uses TRBV12-3 or TRBV12-4 and TRBJ2-2; D unclear. The V gene lost 5 bases and the J gene lost 4 bases, with 8 bases spanning the gap. CDR3 length equals 13 residues.